This entry lists 10 T cell receptor beta chains sequenced from one sample in a study of shared clonotypes between healthy human individuals. Repertoires were generated with immunoSEQ multiplex PCR, while TCRdb's copy carries only in-frame clones and drops some. The sample shows approximately 2,000,000 clones, under 95% of them seen only once. The specimen sequenced was naive CD4+ T cells from PBMCs. The subset is: CD45RA+ positively selected. The receptors were sampled from a man in his late teens or twenties in good health. Some clones in this sample may be carry-over from other donors' samples.

The chain couples TRBV5-1 to TRBJ2-7; tentative D call: TRBD2 (6 bases). This CDR3 contains 14 residues. Germline V CDR1 and CDR2: SGHRS, YFSETQ. V gave up 6 bases and J gave up 6 bases, with 19 bases separating them. The CDR3 DNA reads TGCGCCAGCAAGTCGGGAGACAGACCCCTCGAGCAGTACTTC. Encoded protein: CASKSGDRPLEQYF.

This clone has only a few counts. The gene calls are TRBV7-9 and TRBJ1-1; D uncertain. The CDR3 sequence is 13 residues long. Germline CDR1 reads SEHNR; CDR2 reads FQNEAQ (reference sequence). Trimming pared 2 bases from V and 4 bases from J, leaving 8 bases between. The CDR3 DNA reads as TGTGCCAGCAGCTTACAGGTCGGCACTGAAGCTTTCTTT. It translates to CASSLQVGTEAFF.

This sequence joins TRBV5-1 and TRBJ2-5; unclear D gene. The CDR3 extends over 14 amino acids. Germline CDR1 reads SGHRS; CDR2 reads YFSETQ. V was cut by 7 bases and J by 0 bases, with 13 bases left in between. CDR3 nucleotide sequence: TGCGCCAGCGGGCAGCCGAATGACCAAGAGACCCAGTACTTC. This gives the protein CASGQPNDQETQYF.

CDR3 residues: CASSLATQGADTQYF. The CDR3 nucleotides read TGTGCCAGCAGCTTGGCCACACAGGGGGCAGATACGCAGTATTTT. The chain combines TRBV5-6 with TRBJ2-3, with 8 positions matching TRBD1. The germline V gene encodes CDR1 SGHDT and CDR2 YYEEEE. The V segment lost 0 bases and the J segment 4 bases; nucleotides outside the gene matches: 4. The CDR3 has 15 residues.

The genes are TRBV6-6 and TRBJ1-5; the D gene is possibly TRBD1 (5 bases). The germline CDR1 and CDR2 sequences are MNHNY and SVGAGI (reference sequence). V dropped 6 bases and J dropped 4 bases, with 16 bases sitting between them. The CDR3 spans 15 residues. CDR3 sequence (DNA): TGTGCCAGCAGGGACCAGGGCCTTCTTAATCAGCCCCAGCATTTT. Protein sequence: CASRDQGLLNQPQHF.

J is TRBJ2-7 and V is TRBV29-1; D remains unclear. CDR1 and CDR2 (germline): SQVTM, ANQGSEA. V lost 4 bases and J lost 1, with 14 bases in between. CDR3 length: 14 residues. CDR3 nucleotides: TGCAGCGTTGCTTTGATACTCTCTTCCTACGAGCAGTACTTC. Its translation is CSVALILSSYEQYF.

This rearrangement joins TRBV7-2 to TRBJ2-6; 8 nucleotides agree with TRBD2. This CDR3 comprises 18 residues. Looked up from germline, CDR1 is SGHTA and CDR2 is FQGNSA. Germline trimming cut 2 bases from V and 4 bases from J; bases unmatched to any gene: 10. The CDR3 loop reads CASSLPRSIAGGANVLTF. CDR3 DNA sequence: TGTGCCAGCAGCTTACCCAGGTCGATAGCGGGAGGGGCCAACGTCCTGACTTTC. Full variable domain (outside the CDR3, taken from reference TRBV7-2 and TRBJ2-6): GAGVSQSPSNKVTEKGKDVELRCDPISGHTALYWYRQSLGQGLEFLIYFQGNSAPDKSGLPSDRFSAERTGGSVSTLTIQRTQQEDSAVYLCASSLPRSIAGGANVLTFGAGSRLTVL.

The V gene is TRBV5-1, the J gene TRBJ1-4; the match to TRBD1 covers 10 bases. The length of the CDR3 is 17 residues. From germline, CDR1 is SGHRS and CDR2 YFSETQ. Trimming at V came to 0 bases and at J to 6 bases, leaving 8 bases not matched to a gene. CDR3 amino acids: CASSLGSAGTGDEKLFF. In DNA form, the CDR3 reads TGCGCCAGCAGCTTGGGATCCGCCGGGACAGGGGATGAAAAACTGTTTTTT.

The chain couples TRBV29-1 to TRBJ2-1, with TRBD2 identical over 7 bases. CDR1 and CDR2 from the germline V gene are SQVTM and ANQGSEA. The CDR3 runs to 14 residues. J lost 8 bases, V lost 6 bases, and 13 bases had no gene match. CDR3 bases: TGCAGCGTCAGACCGGCGGGAGCCGTCTATGAGCAGTTCTTC. Its translation is CSVRPAGAVYEQFF.

The V call is TRBV7-2, the J call TRBJ2-7; 9 bases align to TRBD1. The CDR3 totals 16 residues. Trimming removed 1 base from V and 3 bases from J; junction bases left unmatched: 7. Germline assignment: CDR1 SGHTA and CDR2 FQGNSA. The CDR3 DNA is TGTGCCAGCAGCTTAGGGGTCGGGGGACAGGGCTACGAGCAGTACTTC. This encodes CASSLGVGGQGYEQYF.